The 13 T cell receptor beta chains below were found in one sample sequenced in a study of T cells in Graves' hyperthyroidism and ophthalmopathy. Amplified regions were TCR beta CDR3 sequences from RNA transcripts. Carried out on the TCR CDR3, a first-round RT-PCR used the HTBI primer set. TCRdb reprocessed the multiplex PCR reads with MiXCR, giving one entry per CDR3 protein. The top ten hold roughly 52% of the sample, which has 300,000 to 400,000 distinct CDR3 sequences, roughly 21% seen once. The sequenced sample consisted of blood. The origin of the receptors is a woman aged 45-59 years with Graves' hyperthyroidism.

This CDR3 reads CASHVIRTGSYNEQFF. The CDR3 bases are TGTGCCAGCCACGTGATAAGGACAGGCTCCTACAATGAGCAGTTCTTC. The chain joins TRBV6-2 or TRBV6-3 to TRBJ2-1, with 7 positions matching TRBD1. The CDR3 runs to 16 residues. CDR1 and CDR2 from the germline V gene are MNHEY and SVGEGT. V was pared by 8 bases and J by 0 bases, with 10 bases of the junction left unmatched.

Ten or more counts support this clonotype. The chain recombines TRBV28 with TRBJ2-1, with TRBD2 identical over 14 bases. Trimming removed 3 bases from V and 7 bases from J; junction bases left unmatched: 5. The CDR3 has 16 amino acids. Germline CDR1 is MDHEN and CDR2 is SYDVKM. Written as DNA, the CDR3 is TGTGCCAGCAGTTTTCCCGGGACTAGCGGGAGTAATGAGCAGTTCTTC. Protein product: CASSFPGTSGSNEQFF.

This clonotype was counted a few times. This CDR3 reads CASSPRAGGPGEQFF. The CDR3 bases are TGTGCCAGCTCCCCCCGTGCGGGGGGGCCGGGTGAGCAGTTCTTC. This chain uses TRBV18 with TRBJ2-1, with 9 positions matching TRBD2. With V trimmed by 6 bases and J by 9 bases, 12 bases remained unmatched. CDR1 and CDR2 from the germline V gene are KGHSH and LQKENI. CDR3 length: 15 amino acids.

The rearrangement uses TRBV4-2 and TRBJ1-1; no definite D call. The germline V gene encodes CDR1 LGHNA and CDR2 YNFKEQ. The CDR3 runs to 16 residues. Trimming stripped 0 bases from V and 5 bases from J, with 16 bases between. The CDR3 protein is CASSQDLLIKDTEAFF. CDR3 nucleotides: TGTGCCAGCAGCCAAGATTTATTGATCAAGGATACTGAAGCTTTCTTT.

This clonotype was counted only a few times. The gene calls are TRBV7-3 and TRBJ2-7, with D maybe TRBD2 (6 bases). Germline assignment: CDR1 SGHTA and CDR2 FQGTGA. Deletions cut 3 bases from V and 3 bases from J, with 15 bases between. This CDR3 has 15 residues. CDR3 protein: CASSLGGGLIYEQYF. CDR3 in DNA: TGTGCCAGCAGCTTGGGAGGAGGGCTAATCTACGAGCAGTACTTC.

The rearrangement links TRBV30 to TRBJ1-1, with TRBD1 as a possible D gene (5 bases). With 8 bases removed from V and 1 base from J, the gap between germline ends came to 11 bases. The CDR3 is made up of 12 amino acids. Per the germline V gene, CDR1 is GTSNPN and CDR2 is SVGIG (reference sequence). CDR3 nucleotide sequence: TGTGCCGTTTCCCAGGGGAACACTGAAGCTTTCTTT. Residues: CAVSQGNTEAFF.

In the case of this clonotype: This may be a read error: a much more frequent sequence differs by one nucleotide. CDR3 in DNA: TGTGCCAGCTCGGCCGGGACAGGGACCTACGGGCAGTACTTC. Protein product: CASSAGTGTYGQYF. This chain uses TRBV18 with TRBJ2-7, with 9 bases matching TRBD1. Germline V gene lookup returns CDR1 KGHSH and CDR2 LQKENI. The CDR3 consists of 14 residues.

This clonotype came up many times. The rearrangement links TRBV11-2 to TRBJ2-7; no clear D. Looked up from germline, CDR1 is SGHAT and CDR2 is FQNNGV. The CDR3 has 14 residues. Trimming took off 0 bases at V and 2 bases at J, with 8 bases between the two ends. The DNA of the CDR3 is TGTGCCAGCAGCTTAGATCTAGGTACCTACGAGCAGTACTTC. Encoded protein: CASSLDLGTYEQYF.

This clonotype was picked up many times. DNA of the CDR3: TGTGCCAGCTCACCATCGGGACAGAACACTGAAGCTTTCTTT. Its translation is CASSPSGQNTEAFF. The chain recombines TRBV18 with TRBJ1-1, with D possibly being TRBD1 (6 bases). Trimming took 2 bases from V and 1 from J, leaving 8 bases between them. CDR1 is KGHSH, CDR2 LQKENI, per germline. This CDR3 contains 14 residues.

Ten or more counts support this clonotype. V gene TRBV10-2 combines with J gene TRBJ2-2; tentative D call: TRBD1 (5 bases). The CDR3 runs 14 residues. Trimming left V 7 bases short and J 6 bases short, with 15 bases between. Germline V CDR1 and CDR2: WSHSY, SAAADI. The CDR3 region has the DNA TGCGCCAGCAAGCTAACAGGACGGGCCGGGGAGCTGTTTTTT. Residues: CASKLTGRAGELFF.

This chain links TRBV9 with TRBJ2-7; 9 nucleotides align to TRBD1. CDR1 and CDR2 from the germline V gene are SGDLS and YYNGEE. V trimming: 3 bases; J trimming: 8 bases; junction bases outside the gene matches: 3. This CDR3 has 12 amino acids. CDR3 in DNA: TGTGCCAGCAGCGCAGGGACAGGGCAGCAGTACTTC. Protein sequence: CASSAGTGQQYF. Drawing the rest from reference TRBV9 and TRBJ2-7, the complete variable domain is DSGVTQTPKHLITATGQRVTLRCSPRSGDLSVYWYQQSLDQGLQFLIQYYNGEERAKGNILERFSAQQFPDLHSELNLSSLELGDSALYFCASSAGTGQQYFGPGTRLTVT.

This clonotype was counted many times. This chain joins TRBV12-3 or TRBV12-4 and TRBJ2-7; the match to TRBD2 covers 7 bases. The CDR3 runs 12 residues. With V trimmed by 6 bases and J by 5 bases, 4 bases remained unmatched. The CDR3 here is CASSRRGDEQYF. CDR3 bases: TGTGCCAGCAGCCGTCGGGGGGACGAGCAGTACTTC.

The rearrangement links TRBV18 to TRBJ2-7; 7 nucleotides agree with TRBD1. The CDR3 extends over 13 amino acids. The germline gives CDR1 KGHSH, CDR2 LQKENI. With 2 bases clipped from V and 5 bases from J, the junction kept 3 bases outside the gene matches. The DNA of the CDR3 is TGTGCCAGCTCACCAACCAGGGGGAACGAGCAGTACTTC. It encodes CASSPTRGNEQYF.